Listed below are T cell receptor beta chains from one sample, sequenced in a study of blood T cell repertoires in COVID-19. Only in-frame clones appear in the TCRdb table, and some are missing; sequencing was by immunoSEQ multiplex PCR. Here the sample spans under 300,000 clones, 88% being singletons. The sequencing sample was made of PBMCs or T cells enriched from blood (not recorded which). The receptors stem from a woman aged 55-70 years in a cohort exposed to, infected with or recovered from COVID-19 (not recorded which). CDR3s include the opening cysteine and the closing phenylalanine or tryptophan. The order of the fields is V gene, D gene, J gene, clone size, CDR3 protein, CDR3 DNA. D genes are given only for firm matches. A clone size is listed for some rows: how often the clone was seen (once, few, many), or a class if it is expanded.

TRBV3-1/TRBV3-2	TRBD2	TRBJ2-1	NA	CASRGLAGAYNEQFF	TGTGCCAGCAGGGGACTAGCGGGGGCCTACAATGAGCAGTTCTTC
TRBV2	TRBD1	TRBJ2-3	NA	CASSGTGIFRDTQYF	TGTGCCAGCAGTGGGACAGGGATTTTCAGAGATACGCAGTATTTT
TRBV3-1/TRBV3-2	NA	TRBJ2-6	NA	CASSQETGMGSGANVLTF	TGTGCCAGCAGCCAAGAAACAGGGATGGGCTCTGGGGCCAACGTCCTGACTTTC
TRBV19	TRBD1	TRBJ1-2	NA	CASSRTGALNGYTF	TGTGCCAGTAGTCGGACAGGGGCGCTCAATGGCTACACCTTC
TRBV4-2	TRBD1	TRBJ2-7	NA	CASSQVYPGQAHEQYF	TGTGCCAGCAGCCAAGTTTATCCCGGACAGGCCCACGAGCAGTACTTC
TRBV4-2	NA	TRBJ2-1	NA	CASSAHLADYNEQFF	TGTGCCAGCAGCGCACACTTAGCGGACTACAATGAGCAGTTCTTC
TRBV21-1	NA	TRBJ2-5	NA	CASSSGLAGGRQETQYF	TGTGCCAGCAGCAGCGGACTAGCGGGAGGGCGGCAAGAGACCCAGTACTTC
TRBV27	TRBD1	TRBJ2-7	NA	CAGSSGTGAYEQYF	TGTGCCGGATCATCCGGGACAGGGGCCTACGAGCAGTACTTC
TRBV5-1	TRBD2	TRBJ2-7	NA	CASSLLRTSGTGEQYF	TGCGCCAGCAGCCTACTCCGGACTAGCGGGACGGGTGAGCAGTACTTC
TRBV24-1	NA	TRBJ2-1	once	CATSDSRGRSYNEQFF	TGTGCCACCAGTGATTCCAGGGGAAGGTCCTACAATGAGCAGTTCTTC
TRBV7-8	NA	TRBJ2-7	NA	CASSLPGSGLSTEQYF	TGTGCCAGCAGCTTACCGGGTAGCGGATTGTCAACCGAGCAGTACTTC
TRBV19	TRBD2	TRBJ2-7	NA	CASSTPGLAWYEQYF	TGTGCCAGTAGTACACCGGGACTAGCGTGGTACGAGCAGTACTTC
TRBV7-2	NA	TRBJ2-1	NA	CASSFTTIHEQFF	TGTGCCAGCAGCTTTACGACTATCCATGAGCAGTTCTTC
TRBV7-3	TRBD2	TRBJ2-5	NA	CASSLTYSGLGEETQYF	TGTGCCAGCAGCTTAACGTATTCCGGACTAGGGGAAGAGACCCAGTACTTC
TRBV7-2	NA	TRBJ1-6	few	CASSSDMVNSPLHF	TGTGCCAGCAGCTCCGACATGGTAAATTCACCCCTCCACTTT
TRBV5-4	TRBD2	TRBJ2-2	NA	CASSLELATGELFF	TGTGCCAGCAGCTTGGAACTAGCGACCGGGGAGCTGTTTTTT
TRBV5-1	TRBD2	TRBJ2-1	NA	CASSVSGSMSYNEQFF	TGCGCCAGCAGCGTAAGCGGGAGTATGTCCTACAATGAGCAGTTCTTC
TRBV9	TRBD1	TRBJ1-2	NA	CASSDRGAYGYTF	TGTGCCAGCAGCGACAGGGGGGCCTATGGCTACACCTTC
TRBV2	TRBD1	TRBJ1-4	NA	CASSWQGALNEKLFF	TGTGCCAGCAGTTGGCAGGGGGCCCTTAATGAAAAACTGTTTTTT
TRBV3-1/TRBV3-2	TRBD1	TRBJ1-2	NA	CASSHGQGSFYGYTF	TGTGCCAGCAGCCACGGACAGGGAAGCTTCTATGGCTACACCTTC
TRBV28	NA	TRBJ1-5	NA	CASSFLAEPQHF	TGTGCCAGCAGTTTTTTGGCCGAGCCCCAGCATTTT
TRBV15	NA	TRBJ1-2	NA	CATSRERIRANYGYTF	TGTGCCACCAGCAGAGAACGGATTCGGGCTAACTATGGCTACACCTTC
TRBV6-6	NA	TRBJ2-1	NA	CASTRGGAYEQFF	TGTGCCAGCACCCGAGGGGGGGCCTATGAGCAGTTCTTC
TRBV28	TRBD1	TRBJ2-2	NA	CASSKGQGLTGELFF	TGTGCCAGCAGTAAGGGACAGGGGCTAACCGGGGAGCTGTTTTTT
TRBV5-4	NA	TRBJ2-6	once	CASSSANSGANVLTF	TGTGCCAGCAGCTCTGCTAACTCTGGGGCCAACGTCCTGACTTTC
TRBV7-2	TRBD1	TRBJ2-5	NA	CASSPPGGLGETQYF	TGTGCCAGCAGCCCACCAGGGGGCCTGGGAGAGACCCAGTACTTC
TRBV6-2/TRBV6-3	NA	TRBJ2-7	NA	CASSQVGEQYF	TGTGCCAGCAGTCAGGTGGGCGAGCAGTACTTC
TRBV24-1	TRBD1	TRBJ2-2	NA	CATSDLDRGATRELFF	TGTGCCACCAGTGATTTAGACAGGGGGGCCACCAGGGAGCTGTTTTTT
TRBV18	NA	TRBJ1-2	NA	CASSPADSNYGYTF	TGTGCCAGCTCACCCGCAGATTCGAACTATGGCTACACCTTC
TRBV19	TRBD1	TRBJ1-2	few	CASSIPLDRDGYTF	TGTGCCAGTAGTATCCCTTTGGACAGGGATGGCTACACCTTC
TRBV28	NA	TRBJ2-4	NA	CASSLFGGNIQYF	TGTGCCAGCAGTTTATTCGGGGGAAACATTCAGTACTTC
TRBV2	NA	TRBJ2-5	NA	CASNQGRGETQYF	TGTGCCAGCAATCAGGGAAGGGGAGAGACCCAGTACTTC
TRBV3-1/TRBV3-2	TRBD2	TRBJ2-5	NA	CASSQAPGLAGASGETQYF	TGTGCCAGCAGCCAAGCCCCGGGACTAGCGGGAGCCTCAGGGGAGACCCAGTACTTC
TRBV24-1	TRBD1	TRBJ2-7	NA	CATRHDRESYEQYF	TGTGCCACCAGGCATGACAGGGAATCCTACGAGCAGTACTTC
TRBV6-5	NA	TRBJ2-7	NA	CASSSGKGEQYF	TGTGCCAGCAGTTCAGGAAAGGGGGAGCAGTACTTC
TRBV27	NA	TRBJ1-2	NA	CASSLLGANYGYTF	TGTGCCAGCAGTTTACTCGGGGCTAACTATGGCTACACCTTC
TRBV11-2	NA	TRBJ2-1	NA	CASSSQAYATHEQFF	TGTGCCAGCAGCTCCCAAGCGTACGCTACCCATGAGCAGTTCTTC
TRBV28	TRBD1	TRBJ2-7	few	CASSLPTETWTGDYEQYF	TGTGCCAGCAGTTTACCTACTGAAACCTGGACAGGGGACTACGAGCAGTACTTC
TRBV3-1/TRBV3-2	NA	TRBJ2-1	NA	CASSPSVYEQFF	TGTGCCAGCAGCCCGTCTGTCTATGAGCAGTTCTTC
TRBV10-2	NA	TRBJ1-5	few	CASAAGGRQPQHF	TGCGCCAGCGCGGCGGGGGGAAGGCAGCCCCAGCATTTT
TRBV28	TRBD1	TRBJ1-5	many	CASRGQGRSNQPQHF	TGTGCCAGCAGAGGACAGGGTAGGAGCAATCAGCCCCAGCATTTT
TRBV28	NA	TRBJ2-1	NA	CASSVAGTFRSYNEQFF	TGTGCCAGCAGTGTTGCCGGGACTTTCCGTTCCTACAATGAGCAGTTCTTC
TRBV15	NA	TRBJ1-5	NA	CATSRVFGYQPQHF	TGTGCCACCAGCAGAGTTTTCGGGTATCAGCCCCAGCATTTT
TRBV28	TRBD2	TRBJ2-2	NA	CASSHLRTSATGELFF	TGTGCCAGCAGTCACCTACGGACTAGCGCCACCGGGGAGCTGTTTTTT
TRBV5-1	NA	TRBJ1-4	NA	CASSLNQASTNEKLFF	TGCGCCAGCAGCCTAAACCAGGCTTCTACTAATGAAAAACTGTTTTTT
TRBV7-9	NA	TRBJ2-5	once	CASSLAQGKAGETQYF	TGTGCCAGCAGCTTAGCCCAGGGAAAGGCAGGAGAGACCCAGTACTTC
TRBV15	TRBD1	TRBJ2-2	NA	CATSRGDRGHTGELFF	TGTGCCACCAGCAGAGGAGATAGGGGGCACACCGGGGAGCTGTTTTTT